Reported below is one TCR beta chain. Its specificity is unknown. These data are taken from a study of T-cell reconstitution after alpha-beta-depleted transplantation in children. A library of TCRbeta sequences, prepared with unique molecular identifiers, was generated. TCRdb ran MiXCR on the PCR reads and lists one entry per CDR3 protein. The sample shows a few hundred thousand distinct CDR3 sequences, under 15% of them seen only once. This CDR3 spans 13 amino acids. Trimming took off 4 bases at V and 4 bases at J, with 10 bases between the two ends. Per the germline V gene, CDR1 is LGHNA and CDR2 is YSLEER. General study results and limits: The main origin of T-cell counts and diversity one year after transplant was newly produced T cells. It was surviving recipient T cells and thymic progenitors that gave some patients high TCRbeta diversity at day 60. Reports say that about two months after transplant, the alpha-beta T cells came out of several hundred graft clones that had expanded.

Sequencing was performed on PBMCs, mostly from graft donor cells, taken 360 days after TCRalphabeta/CD19-depleted stem cell transplant. The chain recombines TRBV4-3 with TRBJ1-1; no reliable D call. The sequence was obtained from a male patient between 5 and 17 years old who had a stem cell transplant for acute myeloid leukemia, so the T cells may come from the graft donor. The CDR3 sequence is CASSLRRGTEAFF. The DNA of the CDR3 is TGCGCCAGCAGCCTCCGCCGGGGCACTGAAGCTTTCTTT.